This note documents a single T cell receptor (beta chain) sequence. This sample was included in a study of T cell responses to AZD1222 COVID-19 vaccine. TCRdb's copy holds only in-frame clones and misses some; the assay was immunoSEQ multiplex PCR. This sample carries approximately 130,000 clones, around 88% of them seen once, and the ten largest clones take over 8.5%. The CDR3 has 12 amino acids. CDR1 is SEHNR, CDR2 FQNEAQ, per germline (reference sequence). V lost 2 bases and J 9 bases, leaving 8 bases between the germline ends. This material consisted of peripheral blood, taken on day 0 of MenACWY control vaccination. The receptor's source is an adult in good health. This chain links TRBV7-9 with TRBJ2-1; a weak D match, TRBD2 (6 bases). The CDR3 DNA is TGTGCCAGCAGCTTATTCGGGAGTGAGCAGTTCTTC. Protein sequence: CASSLFGSEQFF.